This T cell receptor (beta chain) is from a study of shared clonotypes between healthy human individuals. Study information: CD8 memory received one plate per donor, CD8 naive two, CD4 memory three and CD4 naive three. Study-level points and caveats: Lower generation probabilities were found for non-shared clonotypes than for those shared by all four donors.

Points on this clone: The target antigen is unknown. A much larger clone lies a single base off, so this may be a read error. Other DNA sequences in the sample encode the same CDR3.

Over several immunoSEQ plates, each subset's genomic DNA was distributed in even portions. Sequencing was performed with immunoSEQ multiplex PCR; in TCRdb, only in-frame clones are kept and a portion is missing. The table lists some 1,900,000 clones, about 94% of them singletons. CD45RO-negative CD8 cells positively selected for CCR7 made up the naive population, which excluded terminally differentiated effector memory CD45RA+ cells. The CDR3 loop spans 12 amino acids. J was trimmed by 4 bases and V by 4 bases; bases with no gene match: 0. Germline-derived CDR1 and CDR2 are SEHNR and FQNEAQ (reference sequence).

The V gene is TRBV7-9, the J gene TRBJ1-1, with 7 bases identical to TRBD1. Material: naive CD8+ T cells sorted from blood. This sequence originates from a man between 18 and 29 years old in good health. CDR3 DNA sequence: TGTGCCAGCAGCTCAGGGGGCACTGAAGCTTTCTTT. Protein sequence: CASSSGGTEAFF.